This passage covers 32 T cell receptor beta chains from one sample sequenced in a study of cytomegalovirus exposure and HLA in healthy donors. PCR used 60 Vbeta primers and 13 Jbeta primers. Generated by immunoSEQ multiplex PCR, the TCRdb table keeps only in-frame clones and is missing some. The table has tens of thousands of clones, roughly 87% seen once. The sequenced sample consisted of PBMCs. These receptors all stem from a woman aged 40 to 50 in good health and CMV-seropositive.

The rearrangement links TRBV7-9 to TRBJ2-4; TRBD1 might be the D (6 bases). CDR3 size: 14 residues. CDR1 is SEHNR and CDR2 is FQNEAQ in the germline V gene (reference sequence). Trimming pared 4 bases from V and 5 bases from J, leaving 12 bases between. CDR3 sequence reads: CASSSPGQENIQYF. In DNA, the CDR3 is TGTGCCAGCAGCTCCCCGGGACAAGAAAACATTCAGTACTTC.

The V gene is TRBV15, the J gene TRBJ1-5, with 8 nucleotides matching TRBD1. After removal of 7 bases from V and 0 bases from J, the junction contained 5 bases not matched to a gene. The CDR3 totals 15 residues. Germline assignment: CDR1 LNHNV and CDR2 YYDKDF (reference sequence). The CDR3 nucleotides are TGTGCCACCAAAAAGGGACAGGATAGCAATCAGCCCCAGCATTTT. Translation: CATKKGQDSNQPQHF.

The V and J genes are TRBV7-9 and TRBJ1-1; maybe TRBD1 (6 bases). The ends were cut back, 3 bases at V and 1 base at J, with 12 bases in the middle. The CDR3 totals 15 residues. Germline V gene sequence: CDR1 SEHNR, CDR2 FQNEAQ (reference sequence). CDR3 residues: CASSLRGLANTEAFF. The CDR3 nucleotides read TGTGCCAGCAGCTTGCGGGGGCTCGCGAACACTGAAGCTTTCTTT.

This chain links TRBV25-1 with TRBJ1-1; TRBD1 matches 9 bases. V lost 5 bases and J lost 5; bases outside the gene matches: 6. CDR1 is MGHDK, CDR2 SYGVNS, per germline. CDR3 length: 14 amino acids. In DNA, the CDR3 is TGTGCCAGCAGTCTACAGGGGGCCGGGACTGAAGCTTTCTTT. Amino acids: CASSLQGAGTEAFF.

In this sample, this clone turned up once. The CDR3 here is CASSQDRGPLREPQHF. The CDR3 DNA reads as TGCGCCAGCAGCCAGGACAGGGGGCCTCTGAGGGAGCCCCAGCATTTT. The V gene is TRBV10-1, the J gene TRBJ1-5; 11 bases align to TRBD1. Germline CDR1 reads WNHNN; CDR2 reads SYGVQD (reference sequence). This CDR3 is 16 amino acids long. V lost 6 bases and J lost 8; bases outside the gene matches: 12.

V usage is TRBV19 and J usage is TRBJ1-1, with TRBD1 as a possible D gene (6 bases). This CDR3 comprises 14 residues. V was pared by 5 bases and J by 2 bases, with 12 bases between. Germline V gene data show CDR1 as LNHDA and CDR2 as SQIVND (reference sequence). In nucleotides, the CDR3 is TGTGCCAGTAGTTCGCCGGGACACAACACTGAAGCTTTCTTT. Protein sequence: CASSSPGHNTEAFF.

This chain uses TRBV7-2 with TRBJ2-5; D perhaps matches TRBD2 (5 bases). CDR3 length: 15 amino acids. CDR1 is SGHTA, CDR2 FQGNSA, per germline. Between the trimmed V and J ends, which lost 4 bases and 1 base, there was a span of 13 bases. The CDR3 DNA reads TGTGCCAGCAGCTCCGGGGAAGTTGTCCAAGAGACCCAGTACTTC. The encoded protein is CASSSGEVVQETQYF.

The chain joins TRBV7-9 to TRBJ1-1; D might be TRBD1 (5 bases). Germline V gives CDR1 SEHNR, CDR2 FQNEAQ (reference sequence). Trimming shortened V by 4 bases and J by 1 base, and 10 bases separated the two germline ends. The CDR3 totals 14 residues. The CDR3 reads CASSWGGRNTEAFF. Here the CDR3 DNA reads TGTGCCAGCAGCTGGGGGGGGAGGAACACTGAAGCTTTCTTT.

This rearrangement joins TRBV19 to TRBJ1-1; TRBD1 matches 10 bases. Germline CDR1 is LNHDA and CDR2 is SQIVND (reference sequence). The V gene end was trimmed by 7 bases and the J gene end by 5 bases; junction bases not matched to a gene: 7. The CDR3 sequence is 14 residues long. CDR3 amino acids: CASISGQGRTEAFF. The CDR3 nucleotides are TGTGCCAGTATCTCGGGACAGGGGAGGACTGAAGCTTTCTTT.

This sequence joins TRBV27 and TRBJ1-6, with 8 nucleotides matching TRBD1. The J segment lost 12 bases and the V segment lost 5 bases, leaving 6 bases of the junction unmatched. This CDR3 region has 13 residues. The germline V gene encodes CDR1 MNHEY and CDR2 SMNVEV (reference sequence). DNA for the CDR3: TGTGCCAGCAGTAGTCAGGGGGCCAAACCCCTCCACTTT. Residues: CASSSQGAKPLHF.

The rearrangement links TRBV29-1 to TRBJ1-5; D may be TRBD1 (5 bases). Trimming cost V 5 bases and J 5 bases, with 13 bases left between them. This CDR3 region has 13 residues. Looked up from germline, CDR1 is SQVTM and CDR2 is ANQGSEA. The DNA for the CDR3 is TGCAGCGTTCAACGGGGGGAGTATCAGCCCCAGCATTTT. Its protein is CSVQRGEYQPQHF.

This clone was recorded only once. The rearrangement uses TRBV5-1 and TRBJ2-1; 12 nucleotides line up with TRBD2. This CDR3 is built from 23 residues. The V segment lost 1 base and the J segment 10 bases; nucleotides outside the gene matches: 30. Germline V gene lookup returns CDR1 SGHRS and CDR2 YFSETQ. CDR3 sequence: CASSLSGTMTVLVGLAGRREQFF. For the CDR3, the DNA is TGCGCCAGCAGCTTGTCGGGGACCATGACGGTCCTAGTGGGACTAGCGGGCCGTAGGGAGCAGTTCTTC.

With respect to this clone: At one end the junction does not follow the germline gene, possibly because of a read error. The chain combines TRBV28 with TRBJ2-3; weak D call: TRBD2 (5 bases). Germline assignment: CDR1 MDHEN and CDR2 SYDVKM. This CDR3 is built from 13 residues. DNA for the CDR3: TGTGCCAGCAGTATAGGAGGAGTGCTGAGTTTAGCATTT. Protein product: CASSIGGVLSLAF.

The rearrangement links TRBV7-9 to TRBJ2-3; D gene uncertain. The V gene lost 6 bases and the J gene lost 1 base, with 11 bases spanning the gap. CDR1 SEHNR and CDR2 FQNEAQ come from the germline V gene (reference sequence). The CDR3 covers 14 residues. DNA of the CDR3: TGTGCCAGCAGTCTGTCCACGGGCACAGATACGCAGTATTTT. Encoded protein: CASSLSTGTDTQYF.

This clone was detected only a few times. A junction end diverges from the germline sequence, so it may reflect a read error. The DNA for the CDR3 is TGTGCCAGCAGCTTAAGGCTACCCGGGGTCAACGTCCTGACTTTC. Its translation: CASSLRLPGVNVLTF. The chain has TRBV5-6 and TRBJ2-6; a possible D gene is TRBD2 (5 bases). The CDR3 is made up of 15 amino acids. Germline V CDR1 and CDR2: SGHDT, YYEEEE.

The rearrangement links TRBV28 to TRBJ2-3; D unclear. V dropped 4 bases and J dropped 1 base, with 6 bases sitting between them. This CDR3 comprises 13 residues. Germline values: CDR1 MDHEN, CDR2 SYDVKM. Here the CDR3 reads CASSSTGTDTQYF. Here the CDR3 DNA reads TGTGCCAGCAGTTCGACTGGCACAGATACGCAGTATTTT.

This chain joins TRBV15 and TRBJ2-2, with 9 bases that match TRBD2. Germline CDR1 is LNHNV and CDR2 is YYDKDF (reference sequence). CDR3 length: 15 residues. The ends lost 5 bases at V and 3 bases at J; junction bases unmatched: 4. CDR3 nucleotides: TGTGCCACCAGCGAGACTAGCGGTTACACCGGGGAGCTGTTTTTT. Residues: CATSETSGYTGELFF.

This chain connects TRBV6-6 to TRBJ2-7; 10 bases are shared with TRBD2. The CDR3 has 15 residues. V gave up 6 bases and J gave up 0 bases; unmatched junction bases: 5. Germline CDR1 reads MNHNY; CDR2 reads SVGAGI (reference sequence). The CDR3 nucleotides read TGTGCCAGCAGACCTAGCGGGAGTTACTCCTACGAGCAGTACTTC. It is translated as CASRPSGSYSYEQYF.

Here the CDR3 reads CASHERDRGYEQYF. CDR3 sequence (DNA): TGTGCCAGCCATGAGAGGGACAGGGGCTACGAGCAGTACTTC. The chain uses TRBV5-4 and TRBJ2-7; 10 bases agree with TRBD1. The trim removed 7 bases at V and 3 bases at J, leaving 7 bases unmatched. Per the germline V gene, CDR1 is SGHNT and CDR2 is YYREEE (reference sequence). The CDR3 has 14 residues.

V usage is TRBV7-2 and J usage is TRBJ1-3; D might be TRBD1 (6 bases). Trimming left V 1 base short and J 6 bases short, with 10 bases between. The CDR3 loop spans 14 amino acids. CDR1 is SGHTA and CDR2 is FQGNSA in the germline V gene. CDR3 nucleotides: TGTGCCAGCAGCTTAGTCAGGGGATCAAACACCATATATTTT. Translation: CASSLVRGSNTIYF.

This sequence joins TRBV19 and TRBJ1-2, with D possibly matching TRBD1 (6 bases). The CDR3 runs to 15 residues. The germline V gene encodes CDR1 LNHDA and CDR2 SQIVND (reference sequence). Trimming took 6 bases from V and 7 from J, leaving 21 bases between them. The CDR3 DNA follows: TGTGCCAGTAGCCAAATACAGGGCTCGGTTGGTGGCTACACCTTC. It is translated as CASSQIQGSVGGYTF.

The chain combines TRBV19 with TRBJ1-1, with 8 bases aligning to TRBD1. The CDR3 covers 18 residues. V lost 6 bases and J lost 1; bases outside the gene matches: 16. Germline-derived CDR1 and CDR2 are LNHDA and SQIVND (reference sequence). The CDR3 DNA sequence: TGTGCCAGTAGATATAGGGGAGGACAGGGTGTGAGGAACACTGAAGCTTTCTTT. This sequence encodes CASRYRGGQGVRNTEAFF.

This chain links TRBV2 with TRBJ1-5; TRBD1 matches at 10 bases. V was pared by 8 bases and J by 5 bases, with 6 bases of the junction left unmatched. From germline, CDR1 is SNHLY and CDR2 FYNNEI. CDR3 length: 14 residues. The CDR3 nucleotides are TGTGCCAGCTGGACAGGGACAGGGGATCAGCCCCAGCATTTT. This sequence encodes CASWTGTGDQPQHF.

The chain employs TRBV6-1 and TRBJ2-1; D is perhaps TRBD2 (6 bases). V was shortened by 2 bases and J by 2 bases, with 10 bases between the two germline ends. The CDR3 loop spans 15 amino acids. CDR1 and CDR2 (germline): MNHNS, SASEGT. Here the CDR3 reads CASSELAGTYNEQFF. The CDR3 DNA follows: TGTGCCAGCAGTGAACTTGCGGGAACCTACAATGAGCAGTTCTTC.

The rearrangement joins TRBV19 to TRBJ1-5; 8 bases line up with TRBD1. The V gene's germline CDR1 is LNHDA and CDR2 SQIVND (reference sequence). The length of the CDR3 is 14 residues. The V gene end was trimmed by 3 bases and the J gene end by 6 bases; junction bases not matched to a gene: 4. CDR3 coding DNA: TGTGCCAGTAGTATGGGACAGGCGGGTCAGCCCCAGCATTTT. Residues: CASSMGQAGQPQHF.

This chain uses TRBV28 with TRBJ2-1; 10 bases are shared with TRBD2. The V segment lost 4 bases and the J segment 1 base; nucleotides outside the gene matches: 4. The CDR3 loop spans 16 amino acids. CDR1 MDHEN and CDR2 SYDVKM come from the germline V gene. The DNA for the CDR3 is TGTGCCAGCAGTTCTAGCGGGGGAGGTTCCTACAATGAGCAGTTCTTC. Protein: CASSSSGGGSYNEQFF.

This clone was observed a handful of times. The gene calls are TRBV27 and TRBJ2-1, with 8 bases that match TRBD2. V was pared by 6 bases and J by 7 bases, with 11 bases of the junction left unmatched. The CDR3 runs 15 residues. In germline, CDR1 is MNHEY, CDR2 SMNVEV (reference sequence). The CDR3 DNA follows: TGTGCCAGCAGCATAACCACTAGCGGAGAAAATGAGCAGTTCTTC. Its protein is CASSITTSGENEQFF.

This chain connects TRBV6-4 to TRBJ1-2; a weak D match, TRBD1 (6 bases). CDR3 length equals 14 residues. The germline CDR1 and CDR2 sequences are MRHNA and SNTAGT. V lost 2 bases to trimming and J lost 8 bases, with 15 bases between them. The CDR3 DNA sequence: TGTGCCAGCAGTGACGGGGGCGCTGTGCAGGGCTACACCTTC. Translating it yields CASSDGGAVQGYTF.

V is TRBV30 and J is TRBJ2-2, with TRBD1 identical over 10 bases. The CDR3 contains 15 residues. The trim removed 4 bases at V and 2 bases at J, leaving 4 bases unmatched. CDR1 is GTSNPN and CDR2 is SVGIG in the germline V gene (reference sequence). In nucleotides, the CDR3 is TGTGCCTGGAAGACAGGGGGCGGTAACACCGGGGAGCTGTTTTTT. It translates to CAWKTGGGNTGELFF. Looking up the rest from reference TRBV30 and TRBJ2-2 gives the full variable domain: SQTIHQWPATLVQPVGSPLSLECTVEGTSNPNLYWYRQAAGRGLQLLFYSVGIGQISSEVPQNLSASRPQDRQFILSSKKLLLSDSGFYLCAWKTGGGNTGELFFGEGSRLTVL.

V is TRBV9 and J is TRBJ1-5; D is possibly TRBD1 (6 bases). The germline V and J ends were trimmed by 3 bases and 4 bases, with 11 bases remaining between them. This CDR3 comprises 14 residues. Germline V gene sequence: CDR1 SGDLS, CDR2 YYNGEE. CDR3 DNA sequence: TGTGCCAGCAGCGCTGGACAGATTAATCAGCCCCAGCATTTT. This codes for CASSAGQINQPQHF. Combining the CDR3 with reference TRBV9 and TRBJ1-5 gives the whole variable domain DSGVTQTPKHLITATGQRVTLRCSPRSGDLSVYWYQQSLDQGLQFLIQYYNGEERAKGNILERFSAQQFPDLHSELNLSSLELGDSALYFCASSAGQINQPQHFGDGTRLSIL.

The chain couples TRBV21-1 to TRBJ1-5; TRBD1 is the table's D call, not checked against the DNA. TRBV21-1 has pseudogene status. The CDR3 has 17 residues. The CDR3 is CASSKESGDSFWQPQHF. The CDR3 DNA sequence: TGTGCCAGCAGCAAAGAGTCGGGGGACAGTTTTTGGCAGCCCCAGCATTTT.

The genes are TRBV9 and TRBJ2-7, with 10 positions matching TRBD2. This CDR3 region has 17 residues. Germline CDR1 and CDR2: SGDLS and YYNGEE. J gave up 2 bases and V 0 bases, and 8 bases lay outside the gene matches. CDR3 amino acids: CASSVGLGSGRAYEQYF. The CDR3 DNA follows: TGTGCCAGCAGCGTAGGGTTGGGGAGCGGGAGGGCCTACGAGCAGTACTTC.